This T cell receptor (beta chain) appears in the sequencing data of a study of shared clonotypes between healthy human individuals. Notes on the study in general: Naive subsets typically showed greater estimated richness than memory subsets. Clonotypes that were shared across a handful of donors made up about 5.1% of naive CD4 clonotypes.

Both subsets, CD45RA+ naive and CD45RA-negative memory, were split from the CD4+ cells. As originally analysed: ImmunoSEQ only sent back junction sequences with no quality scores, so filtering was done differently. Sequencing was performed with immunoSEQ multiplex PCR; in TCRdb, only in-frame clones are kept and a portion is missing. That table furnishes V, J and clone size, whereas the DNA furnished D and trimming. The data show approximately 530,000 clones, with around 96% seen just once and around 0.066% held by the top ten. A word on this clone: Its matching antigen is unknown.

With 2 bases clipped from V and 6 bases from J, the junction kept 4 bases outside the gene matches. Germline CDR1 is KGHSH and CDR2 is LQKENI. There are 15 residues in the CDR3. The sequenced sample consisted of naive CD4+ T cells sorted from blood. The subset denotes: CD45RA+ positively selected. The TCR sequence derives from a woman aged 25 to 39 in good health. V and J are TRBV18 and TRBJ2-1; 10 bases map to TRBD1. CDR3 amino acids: CASSPGTGAANEQFF. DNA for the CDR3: TGTGCCAGCTCACCAGGGACAGGGGCCGCCAATGAGCAGTTCTTC.